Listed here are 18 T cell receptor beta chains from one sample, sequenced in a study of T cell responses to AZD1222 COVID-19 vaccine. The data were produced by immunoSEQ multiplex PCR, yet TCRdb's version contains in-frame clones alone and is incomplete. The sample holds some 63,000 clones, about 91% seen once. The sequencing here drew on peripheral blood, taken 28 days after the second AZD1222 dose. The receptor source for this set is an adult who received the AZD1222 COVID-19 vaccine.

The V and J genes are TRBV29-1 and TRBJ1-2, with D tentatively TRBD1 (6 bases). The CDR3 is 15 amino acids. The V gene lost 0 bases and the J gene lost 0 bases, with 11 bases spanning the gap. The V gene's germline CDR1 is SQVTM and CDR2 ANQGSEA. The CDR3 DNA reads TGCAGCGTTGAAGATAGGGGGGAGACTAACTATGGCTACACCTTC. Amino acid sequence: CSVEDRGETNYGYTF.

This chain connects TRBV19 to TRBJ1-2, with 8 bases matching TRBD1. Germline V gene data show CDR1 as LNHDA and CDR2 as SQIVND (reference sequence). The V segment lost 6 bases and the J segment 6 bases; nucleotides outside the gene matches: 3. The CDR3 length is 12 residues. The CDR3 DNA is TGTGCCAGTAGCGACAGGGGAGATGGCTACACCTTC. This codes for CASSDRGDGYTF.

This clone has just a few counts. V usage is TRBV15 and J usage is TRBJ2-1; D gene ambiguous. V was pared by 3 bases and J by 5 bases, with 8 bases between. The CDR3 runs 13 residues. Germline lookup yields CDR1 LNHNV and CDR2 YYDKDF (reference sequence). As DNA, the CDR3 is TGTGCCACCAGCAGGGTAGCAGACAATGAGCAGTTCTTC. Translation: CATSRVADNEQFF. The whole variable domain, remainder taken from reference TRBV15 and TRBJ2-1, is DAMVIQNPRYQVTQFGKPVTLSCSQTLNHNVMYWYQQKSSQAPKLLFHYYDKDFNNEADTPDNFQSRRPNTSFCFLDIRSPGLGDTAMYLCATSRVADNEQFFGPGTRLTVL.

The CDR3 is CSVDGQALANYGYTF. CDR3 in DNA: TGCAGCGTTGATGGGCAGGCCCTAGCTAACTATGGCTACACCTTC. The chain carries TRBV29-1 and TRBJ1-2; no clear D. The CDR3 totals 15 residues. Per germline, CDR1 SQVTM and CDR2 ANQGSEA. The germline V and J ends were trimmed by 3 bases and 0 bases, with 14 bases remaining between them.

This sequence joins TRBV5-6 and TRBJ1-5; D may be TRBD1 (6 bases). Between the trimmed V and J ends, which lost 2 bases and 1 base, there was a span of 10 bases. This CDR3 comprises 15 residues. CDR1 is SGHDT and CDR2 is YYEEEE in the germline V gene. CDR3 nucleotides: TGTGCCAGCAGCTTTAGGGGGGTGAGCAATCAGCCCCAGCATTTT. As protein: CASSFRGVSNQPQHF.

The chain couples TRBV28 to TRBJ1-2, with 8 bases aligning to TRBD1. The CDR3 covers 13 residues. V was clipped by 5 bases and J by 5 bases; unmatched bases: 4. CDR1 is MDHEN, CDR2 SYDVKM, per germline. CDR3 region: CASSAGTGYGYTF. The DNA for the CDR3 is TGTGCCAGCAGTGCCGGGACAGGATATGGCTACACCTTC.

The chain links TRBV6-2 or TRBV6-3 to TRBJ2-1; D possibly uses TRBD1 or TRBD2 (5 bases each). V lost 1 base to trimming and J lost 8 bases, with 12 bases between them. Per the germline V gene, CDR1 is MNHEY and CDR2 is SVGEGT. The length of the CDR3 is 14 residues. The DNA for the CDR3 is TGTGCCAGCAGTTACTGGGCAGGGAGCCATGAGCAGTTCTTC. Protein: CASSYWAGSHEQFF.

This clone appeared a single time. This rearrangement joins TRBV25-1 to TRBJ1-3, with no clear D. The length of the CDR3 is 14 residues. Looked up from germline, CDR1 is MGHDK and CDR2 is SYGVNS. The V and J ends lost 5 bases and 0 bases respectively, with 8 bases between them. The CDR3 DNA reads TGTGCCAGCAGTCCACGGAGCTCTGGAAACACCATATATTTT. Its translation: CASSPRSSGNTIYF. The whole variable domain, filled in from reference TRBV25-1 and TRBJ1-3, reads EADIYQTPRYLVIGTGKKITLECSQTMGHDKMYWYQQDPGMELHLIHYSYGVNSTEKGDLSSESTVSRIRTEHFPLTLESARPSHTSQYLCASSPRSSGNTIYFGEGSWLTVV.

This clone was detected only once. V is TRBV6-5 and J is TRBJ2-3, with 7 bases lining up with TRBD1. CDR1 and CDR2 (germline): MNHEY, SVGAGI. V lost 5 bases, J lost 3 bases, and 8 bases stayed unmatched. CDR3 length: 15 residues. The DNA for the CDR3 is TGTGCCAGCAGTCGGACAGACAGGGATACAGATACGCAGTATTTT. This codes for CASSRTDRDTDTQYF.

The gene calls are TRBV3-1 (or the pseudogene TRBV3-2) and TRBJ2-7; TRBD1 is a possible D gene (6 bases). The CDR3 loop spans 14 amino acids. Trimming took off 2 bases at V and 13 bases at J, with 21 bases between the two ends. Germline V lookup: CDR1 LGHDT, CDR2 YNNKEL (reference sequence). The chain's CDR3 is CASSQFMQAGALYF. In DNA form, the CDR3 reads TGTGCCAGCAGCCAATTTATGCAGGCAGGGGCCCTATACTTC.

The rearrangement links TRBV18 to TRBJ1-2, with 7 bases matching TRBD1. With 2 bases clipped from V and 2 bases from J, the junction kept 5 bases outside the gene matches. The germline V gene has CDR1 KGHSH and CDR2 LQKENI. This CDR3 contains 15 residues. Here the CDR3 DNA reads TGTGCCAGCTCACCAAGTGAGGGACAGAACTATGGCTACACCTTC. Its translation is CASSPSEGQNYGYTF.

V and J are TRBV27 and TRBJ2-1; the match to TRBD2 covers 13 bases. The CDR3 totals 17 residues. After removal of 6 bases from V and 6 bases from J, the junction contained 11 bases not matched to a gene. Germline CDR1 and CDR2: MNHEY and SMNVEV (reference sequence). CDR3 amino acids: CASSIISGLAGFNEQFF. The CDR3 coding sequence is TGTGCCAGCAGCATAATCTCGGGACTAGCGGGATTCAATGAGCAGTTCTTC.

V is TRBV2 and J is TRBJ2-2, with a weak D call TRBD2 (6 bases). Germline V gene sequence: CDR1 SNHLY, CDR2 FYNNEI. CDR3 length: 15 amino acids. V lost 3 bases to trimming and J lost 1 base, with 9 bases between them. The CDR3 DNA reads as TGTGCCAGCAGTGAGACTAGACAGAACACCGGGGAGCTGTTTTTT. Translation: CASSETRQNTGELFF.

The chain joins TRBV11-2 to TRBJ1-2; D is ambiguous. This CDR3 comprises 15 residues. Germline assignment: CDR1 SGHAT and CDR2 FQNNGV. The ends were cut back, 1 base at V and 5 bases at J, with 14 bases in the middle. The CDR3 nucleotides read TGTGCCAGCAGCTTAGCCCCTCAGGCCGAATATGGCTACACCTTC. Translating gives CASSLAPQAEYGYTF.

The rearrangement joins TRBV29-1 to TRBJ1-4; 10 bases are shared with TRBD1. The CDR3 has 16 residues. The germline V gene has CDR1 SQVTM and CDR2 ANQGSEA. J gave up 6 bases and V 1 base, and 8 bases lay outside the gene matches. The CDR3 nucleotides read TGCAGCGTTGAAGGCCCCCGGGACAGGGGAGATGAAAAACTGTTTTTT. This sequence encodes CSVEGPRDRGDEKLFF.

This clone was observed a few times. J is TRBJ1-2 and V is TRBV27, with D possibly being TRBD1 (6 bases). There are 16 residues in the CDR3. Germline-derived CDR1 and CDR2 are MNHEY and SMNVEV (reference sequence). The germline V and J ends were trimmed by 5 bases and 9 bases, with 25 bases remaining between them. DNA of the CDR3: TGTGCCAGCAGTCCGCTAGGGAGCGGGGGCCGGAGTAGCTACACCTTC. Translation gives CASSPLGSGGRSSYTF.

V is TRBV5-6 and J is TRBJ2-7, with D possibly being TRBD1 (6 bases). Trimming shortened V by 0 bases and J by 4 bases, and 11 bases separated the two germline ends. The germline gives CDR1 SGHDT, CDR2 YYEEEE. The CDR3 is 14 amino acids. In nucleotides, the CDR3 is TGTGCCAGCAGCTTGGGGGGACACCGTTACGAGCAGTACTTC. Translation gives CASSLGGHRYEQYF. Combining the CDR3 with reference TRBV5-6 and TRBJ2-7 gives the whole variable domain DAGVTQSPTHLIKTRGQQVTLRCSPKSGHDTVSWYQQALGQGPQFIFQYYEEEERQRGNFPDRFSGHQFPNYSSELNVNALLLGDSALYLCASSLGGHRYEQYFGPGTRLTVT.

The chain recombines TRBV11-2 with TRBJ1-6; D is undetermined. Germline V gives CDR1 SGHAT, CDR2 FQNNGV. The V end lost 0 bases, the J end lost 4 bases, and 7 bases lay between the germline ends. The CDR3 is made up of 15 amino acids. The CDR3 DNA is TGTGCCAGCAGCTTAGAGCTAAATTATAATTCACCCCTCCACTTT. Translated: CASSLELNYNSPLHF.